Included here is one T cell receptor beta chain sequence, with context. Its antigen is currently unknown. A junction end diverges from the germline sequence, so it may reflect a read error. These data are taken from a study of esophageal squamous cell carcinoma under preoperative chemotherapy. General observations from the study: Peripheral T cells migrating into the tumor appeared to partly supply post-treatment tumor-infiltrating lymphocytes. Abundant clones tended to shrink rather than expand after paclitaxel-nedaplatin. Chemotherapy was followed by significantly higher TCR diversity in peripheral T cells only, not tumor-infiltrating lymphocytes.

Via MiXCR, TCRdb re-called the PCR reads, giving one row per CDR3 protein. Counted here are about 32,000 distinct CDR3 sequences, under 60% occurring once; the ten biggest clones make up 20% to 25%. The time point denotes: after preoperative PTX-NDP chemotherapy. Paclitaxel-nedaplatin chemotherapy was given to patients ahead of their surgery. This sequence originates from a human donor with esophageal squamous cell carcinoma. The donor label of this sample is uncertain. The material was obtained from a patient given preoperative chemotherapy.

The CDR3 DNA is TGTGCCAGCAGCTTAGGAGCGGGGGCGGAGACCCAGTCTTTC. Translation: CASSLGAGAETQSF. V gene TRBV11-3 combines with J gene TRBJ2-5, with TRBD2 matching over 8 bases. The CDR3 loop spans 14 amino acids. Germline CDR1 SGHNT, CDR2 YENEEA.